The rows below give T cell receptor beta chains drawn from one sample of a study of shared clonotypes between healthy human individuals. Repertoires were generated with immunoSEQ multiplex PCR, while TCRdb's copy carries only in-frame clones and drops some. The table shows fewer than 600,000 clones, with more than 65% occurring only once. Sequenced input: PBMCs. The receptors here all came from a woman aged 40 to 50 in good health. Some clones in this sample may be carry-over from other donors' samples. The conserved cysteine and the conserved F or W are not part of the CDR3 here. Each record gives: V gene, clone size, CDR3 protein. Rows give clone size only sometimes, using once, few, many, or a class for an expanded clone.

TRBV7-9 | NA | ASSLDFLSYEQY
TRBV2 | once | ASMSAYEQY
TRBV19 | NA | ASSSRGRGVRDTQY
TRBV7-2 | NA | ASSLAGLAGFGPDTQY
TRBV6-6 | NA | ASSYSRGRLTQH
TRBV29-1 | few | SVEATPRNTEAF
TRBV18 | NA | ASSPRRGYDYEQY
TRBV7-9 | NA | ASSPRGPSSYNEQF
TRBV27 | NA | ASSSSPAGGEQY
TRBV13 | NA | ASAPSGNTIY
TRBV5-8 | NA | ASSEPGSDQPQH
TRBV29-1 | NA | SGGTGYYEQY
TRBV5-1 | NA | ASNPTGGEFGYT
TRBV28 | many | ASSSGRWDSEAF
TRBV6-1 | NA | ATARTGVESPLH
TRBV13 | NA | ASRYRGRNTEAF
TRBV14 | NA | ASSQEGTQNEKLF
TRBV9 | NA | ASGITGELF
TRBV6-5 | NA | ASSYTGTSGYEQY
TRBV2 | NA | ASSEQEDNEKLF
TRBV28 | NA | ASSSPGTGSGYT
TRBV11-2 | NA | ASRLRGLSNEQF
TRBV7-8 | many | ASSLAGQGYT
TRBV2 | NA | ASSSDREETQY
TRBV5-6 | NA | ASSTGSYSGNTIY
TRBV28 | few | ASSSGGTGKNEQY
TRBV19 | few | ASSISATSGSVYNEQF
TRBV5-5 | NA | ASSLPGSGANVLT
TRBV27 | NA | ASSLGQGRESDTQY
TRBV6-1 | NA | ASSSVGQAGEQY
TRBV19 | once | ASSMGRRAADTQY
TRBV11-2 | once | ASSLGGLRGGNEQF
TRBV2 | once | ASSPRQGRSEKLF
TRBV30 | NA | AWMAGANTEAF
TRBV18 | NA | ASSPASTNEKLF
TRBV28 | NA | ASSSGTSGSPRRDEQF
TRBV9 | NA | ASSVVGHTGELF
TRBV4-1 | NA | ASSQDLSGRFGEQF
TRBV6-1 | NA | ASSAPLGDEKLF
TRBV29-1 | NA | SARGQGAARGYT
TRBV5-1 | NA | ASSMTTGQVYEQY
TRBV30 | NA | AWSKAGSDNSPLH
TRBV2 | few | ASSVRVANTEAF